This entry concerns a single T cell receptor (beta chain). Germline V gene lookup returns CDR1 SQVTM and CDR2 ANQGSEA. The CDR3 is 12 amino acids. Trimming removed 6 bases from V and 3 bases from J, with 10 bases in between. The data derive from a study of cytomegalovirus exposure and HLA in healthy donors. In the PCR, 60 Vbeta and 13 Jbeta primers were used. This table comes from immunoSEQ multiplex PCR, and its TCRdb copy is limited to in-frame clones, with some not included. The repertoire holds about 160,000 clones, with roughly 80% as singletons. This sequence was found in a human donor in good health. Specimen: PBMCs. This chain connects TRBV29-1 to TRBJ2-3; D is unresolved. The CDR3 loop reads CSVLTVTDTQYF. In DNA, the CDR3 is TGCAGCGTCCTCACAGTTACAGATACGCAGTATTTT.